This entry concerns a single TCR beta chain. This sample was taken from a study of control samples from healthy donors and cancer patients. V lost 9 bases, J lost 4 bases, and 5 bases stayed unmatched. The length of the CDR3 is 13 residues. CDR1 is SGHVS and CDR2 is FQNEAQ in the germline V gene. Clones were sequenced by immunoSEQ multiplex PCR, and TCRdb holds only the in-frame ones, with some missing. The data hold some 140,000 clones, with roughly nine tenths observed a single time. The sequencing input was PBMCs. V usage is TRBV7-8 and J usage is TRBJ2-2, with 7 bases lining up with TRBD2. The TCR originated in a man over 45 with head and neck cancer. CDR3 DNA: TGTGCCAGGCCAGCGGGGTCCACCGGGGAGCTGTTTTTT. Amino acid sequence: CARPAGSTGELFF.